This passage covers 27 T cell receptor beta chains from one sample sequenced in a study of T-cell memory formation after mild COVID-19. TCRdb reprocessed the 5' RACE reads via MiXCR and lists one record per CDR3 protein. The sample carries roughly 340,000 distinct CDR3 sequences, 20% to 25% recorded once. Input material: PBMCs or a T cell subset sorted from them (not recorded which). Source of these receptors: a man aged 18 to 30 who had mild COVID-19 (a few samples of this study predate the infection). Cell type and time point are not known.

This clonotype was counted at least ten times. The chain couples TRBV15 to TRBJ1-2; D is uncertain. There are 14 residues in the CDR3. Deletions cut 2 bases from V and 4 bases from J, with 11 bases between. Germline CDR1 reads LNHNV; CDR2 reads YYDKDF (reference sequence). CDR3 region: CATSRTTPGYGYTF. In nucleotides, the CDR3 is TGTGCCACCAGCAGAACCACCCCAGGCTATGGCTACACCTTC.

This chain uses TRBV7-8 with TRBJ2-1; possible D gene TRBD1, 6 bases. CDR3 length: 14 residues. Germline loops: CDR1 SGHVS, CDR2 FQNEAQ. V shed 5 bases and J shed 2 bases, with 10 bases lying between them. CDR3 region: CASSHRTAYNEQFF. The DNA for the CDR3 is TGTGCCAGCAGCCACCGGACAGCCTACAATGAGCAGTTCTTC.

This clonotype turned up a few times. V usage is TRBV4-2 and J usage is TRBJ1-2; D may be TRBD1 (6 bases). CDR1 is LGHNA, CDR2 YNFKEQ, per germline. The CDR3 runs 15 residues. Trimming took 1 base from V and 2 from J, leaving 11 bases between them. The CDR3 reads CASSQGVGGNYGYTF. CDR3 DNA: TGTGCCAGCAGCCAAGGGGTAGGGGGAAACTATGGCTACACCTTC.

This clonotype was detected a few times. The gene calls are TRBV12-3 or TRBV12-4 and TRBJ1-1; D is unclear. This CDR3 comprises 13 residues. The germline V and J ends were trimmed by 2 bases and 3 bases, with 7 bases remaining between them. The DNA for the CDR3 is TGTGCCAGCAGTTTACGTGTGTACACTGAAGCTTTCTTT. It encodes CASSLRVYTEAFF.

This clonotype was seen a few times. The chain has TRBV6-2 or TRBV6-3 and TRBJ2-7; 7 nucleotides agree with TRBD2. The CDR3 extends over 14 amino acids. CDR1 is MNHEY and CDR2 is SVGEGT in the germline V gene. J gave up 4 bases and V 7 bases, and 10 bases lay outside the gene matches. This CDR3 reads CASTQSGAGYEQYF. CDR3 bases: TGTGCCAGCACCCAAAGCGGGGCCGGGTACGAGCAGTACTTC.

This clonotype was seen only once. The V and J genes are TRBV11-2 and TRBJ1-2, with D uncertain. With 2 bases removed from V and 2 bases from J, the gap between germline ends came to 9 bases. The CDR3 consists of 14 residues. In germline, CDR1 is SGHAT, CDR2 FQNNGV. The CDR3 coding sequence is TGTGCCAGCAGCTTAACGGCGCTGAACTATGGCTACACCTTC. Encoded protein: CASSLTALNYGYTF.

This clonotype appeared once. The rearrangement links TRBV7-9 to TRBJ1-4, with TRBD1 matching over 9 bases. Trimming removed 4 bases from V and 5 bases from J; junction bases left unmatched: 2. CDR1 is SEHNR, CDR2 FQNEAQ, per germline (reference sequence). The CDR3 is 14 residues long. The CDR3 here is CASSSDRGNEKLFF. As DNA, the CDR3 is TGTGCCAGCAGCTCGGACAGGGGCAATGAAAAACTGTTTTTT.

V is TRBV18 and J is TRBJ2-1, with 7 bases matching TRBD1. The ends lost 4 bases at V and 8 bases at J; junction bases unmatched: 14. The CDR3 is 16 amino acids. Germline CDR1 KGHSH, CDR2 LQKENI. CDR3 nucleotide sequence: TGTGCCAGCTCACTTTACCCAGTAGGACAGGCCTATGAGCAGTTCTTC. Translation: CASSLYPVGQAYEQFF. Combining the CDR3 with reference TRBV18 and TRBJ2-1 gives the whole variable domain NAGVMQNPRHLVRRRGQEARLRCSPMKGHSHVYWYRQLPEEGLKFMVYLQKENIIDESGMPKERFSAEFPKEGPSILRIQQVVRGDSAAYFCASSLYPVGQAYEQFFGPGTRLTVL.

This chain uses TRBV18 with TRBJ2-1; 9 positions agree with TRBD1. Germline-derived CDR1 and CDR2 are KGHSH and LQKENI. The CDR3 covers 16 residues. Trimming cost V 3 bases and J 2 bases; bases outside gene matches: 5. The CDR3 region is CASSPRRDRAYNEQFF. CDR3 in DNA: TGTGCCAGCTCACCTCGCCGGGACAGGGCCTACAATGAGCAGTTCTTC.

This chain joins TRBV27 and TRBJ2-2; D unclear. The length of the CDR3 is 13 residues. Trimming cost V 3 bases and J 7 bases, with 9 bases left between them. Germline V gene sequence: CDR1 MNHEY, CDR2 SMNVEV (reference sequence). The CDR3 region is CASSLGWDGELFF. The CDR3 nucleotides are TGTGCCAGCAGTTTGGGGTGGGACGGGGAGCTGTTTTTT.

This clonotype came up a few times. This chain joins TRBV5-1 and TRBJ2-5; D unclear. V was pared by 0 bases and J by 2 bases, with 17 bases between. Looked up from germline, CDR1 is SGHRS and CDR2 is YFSETQ. The CDR3 extends over 17 amino acids. The CDR3 DNA reads TGCGCCAGCAGCTTGGCCTCGTTAGCAGAAGCTCAAGAGACCCAGTACTTC. Protein product: CASSLASLAEAQETQYF.

This clonotype has just a few counts. The gene calls are TRBV7-6 and TRBJ1-5; D might be TRBD1 (5 bases). This CDR3 region has 15 residues. Trimming took 4 bases from V and 5 from J, leaving 15 bases between them. Germline V gene lookup returns CDR1 SGHVS and CDR2 FNYEAQ. The CDR3 spells CASSSEAGSDQPQHF. Written as DNA, the CDR3 is TGTGCCAGCAGCTCTGAAGCAGGGTCGGATCAGCCCCAGCATTTT.

This clonotype was seen only a few times. J is TRBJ1-1 and V is TRBV12-3 or TRBV12-4; 8 bases align to TRBD1. There are 14 residues in the CDR3. V dropped 6 bases and J dropped 2; count of bases not matched to a gene: 5. The CDR3 DNA reads TGTGCCAGCAGACCCACAGGGGGAAACACTGAAGCTTTCTTT. It encodes CASRPTGGNTEAFF.

This clonotype was seen ten or more times. The V gene is TRBV7-2, the J gene TRBJ1-1; D uncertain. This CDR3 has 13 residues. From germline, CDR1 is SGHTA and CDR2 FQGNSA. Between the trimmed V and J ends, which lost 1 base and 6 bases, there was a span of 9 bases. The CDR3 region is CASSLVGPSEAFF. In DNA form, the CDR3 reads TGTGCCAGCAGCTTAGTCGGTCCGTCTGAAGCTTTCTTT.

This clonotype was recorded many times. The V and J genes are TRBV5-1 and TRBJ1-2; 8 bases map to TRBD1. This CDR3 region has 13 residues. Looked up from germline, CDR1 is SGHRS and CDR2 is YFSETQ. V shed 4 bases and J 8 bases; nucleotides not matched to a gene: 7. CDR3 nucleotides: TGCGCCAGCAGCGCTGTCTCAGGGGGCGGCTACACCTTC. It yields the protein CASSAVSGGGYTF. Drawing the rest from reference TRBV5-1 and TRBJ1-2, the complete variable domain is KAGVTQTPRYLIKTRGQQVTLSCSPISGHRSVSWYQQTPGQGLQFLFEYFSETQRNKGNFPGRFSGRQFSNSRSEMNVSTLELGDSALYLCASSAVSGGGYTFGSGTRLTVV.

V gene TRBV9 combines with J gene TRBJ2-7; D might be TRBD1 or TRBD2, each matching 5 bases. The CDR3 extends over 16 amino acids. Germline V gene lookup returns CDR1 SGDLS and CDR2 YYNGEE. V was trimmed by 4 bases and J by 6 bases, leaving 23 bases between them. The CDR3 DNA follows: TGTGCCAGCAGCCTAGGACACCCCATTCGAGGGGCCGAGCAGTACTTC. Translation gives CASSLGHPIRGAEQYF.

This clonotype was found a few times. V is TRBV5-6 and J is TRBJ2-7; D may be TRBD2 (6 bases). Trimming took off 4 bases at V and 6 bases at J, with 20 bases between the two ends. Germline V CDR1 and CDR2: SGHDT, YYEEEE. CDR3 length equals 15 residues. The CDR3 bases are TGTGCCAGCAGCGGGCGGGGTAGGGGCAGTTCCGAGCAGTACGTC. As protein: CASSGRGRGSSEQYV.

The V gene is TRBV20-1, the J gene TRBJ1-3; D is undetermined. There are 11 residues in the CDR3. Trimming took off 3 bases at V and 11 bases at J, with 11 bases between the two ends. From germline, CDR1 is DFQATT and CDR2 SNEGSKA (reference sequence). The CDR3 nucleotides are TGCAGTGCTAGGGACGCACGGTCCATATATTTT. The encoded protein is CSARDARSIYF.

The V and J genes are TRBV3-1 and TRBJ2-7, with a tentative D call TRBD1 (6 bases). Trimming cost V 1 base and J 3 bases, with 16 bases left between them. Per germline, CDR1 LGHDT and CDR2 YNNKEL (reference sequence). This CDR3 region has 16 residues. CDR3 sequence (DNA): TGTGCCAGCAGCCAAGGCCCCCCCGGGACATTCTACGAGCAGTACTTC. Translated: CASSQGPPGTFYEQYF.

The rearrangement joins TRBV28 to TRBJ1-1; TRBD1 aligns across 9 bases. Germline CDR1 reads MDHEN; CDR2 reads SYDVKM. Trimming cost V 9 bases and J 4 bases; bases outside gene matches: 6. The CDR3 loop spans 13 amino acids. Here the CDR3 reads CASTNRGPTEAFF. CDR3 sequence (DNA): TGTGCCAGTACAAACAGGGGGCCCACTGAAGCTTTCTTT. Full variable domain (remainder filled in from reference TRBV28 and TRBJ1-1): DVKVTQSSRYLVKRTGEKVFLECVQDMDHENMFWYRQDPGLGLRLIYFSYDVKMKEKGDIPEGYSVSREKKERFSLILESASTNQTSMYLCASTNRGPTEAFFGQGTRLTVV.

V is TRBV5-1 and J is TRBJ1-1, with TRBD1 identical over 9 bases. The CDR3 is 19 amino acids. Germline CDR1 reads SGHRS; CDR2 reads YFSETQ. V gave up 1 base and J gave up 0 bases; unmatched junction bases: 13. The CDR3 DNA is TGCGCCAGCAGCTTGTCCCCCGGGACAGGGTTTGGGGTGAACACTGAAGCTTTCTTT. Translating gives CASSLSPGTGFGVNTEAFF.

Only a few counts were recorded for this clonotype. The chain recombines TRBV29-1 with TRBJ2-3; 7 bases map to TRBD2. The germline gives CDR1 SQVTM, CDR2 ANQGSEA. The CDR3 contains 14 residues. The ends lost 8 bases at V and 2 bases at J; junction bases unmatched: 10. The CDR3 nucleotides read TGCAGCATACCCGGGACTATGAACACAGATACGCAGTATTTT. Translated, it gives CSIPGTMNTDTQYF.

The chain recombines TRBV5-1 with TRBJ1-1; D call uncertain. Germline V lookup: CDR1 SGHRS, CDR2 YFSETQ. Trimming shortened V by 4 bases and J by 1 base, and 20 bases separated the two germline ends. The CDR3 is 17 amino acids. CDR3 DNA sequence: TGCGCCAGCAGCATCCCCTCGAGCCCGGGAACGAACACTGAAGCTTTCTTT. This translates into CASSIPSSPGTNTEAFF. Full variable domain (remainder filled in from reference TRBV5-1 and TRBJ1-1): KAGVTQTPRYLIKTRGQQVTLSCSPISGHRSVSWYQQTPGQGLQFLFEYFSETQRNKGNFPGRFSGRQFSNSRSEMNVSTLELGDSALYLCASSIPSSPGTNTEAFFGQGTRLTVV.

This clonotype was seen a handful of times. This chain uses TRBV12-3 or TRBV12-4 with TRBJ2-7, with D maybe TRBD1 (6 bases). The CDR3 contains 14 residues. The ends were cut back, 3 bases at V and 6 bases at J, with 15 bases in the middle. In nucleotides, the CDR3 is TGTGCCAGCAGTTTGTTAGGGGGATTGAGCGAGCAGTACTTC. It is translated as CASSLLGGLSEQYF.

This sequence joins TRBV7-8 and TRBJ2-3; 8 bases align to TRBD1. V lost 4 bases to trimming and J lost 1 base; unmatched junction nucleotides: 7. CDR1 is SGHVS and CDR2 is FQNEAQ in the germline V gene. This CDR3 region has 16 residues. CDR3 sequence reads: CASSSRQGPGTDTQYF. Written as DNA, the CDR3 is TGTGCCAGCAGCTCCAGACAGGGGCCGGGCACAGATACGCAGTATTTT. The whole variable domain, filled in from reference TRBV7-8 and TRBJ2-3, reads GAGVSQSPRYKVAKRGQDVALRCDPISGHVSLFWYQQALGQGPEFLTYFQNEAQLDKSGLPSDRFFAERPEGSVSTLKIQRTQQEDSAVYLCASSSRQGPGTDTQYFGPGTRLTVL.

The chain links TRBV5-1 to TRBJ2-2; tentative D call: TRBD1 (5 bases). The ends were cut back, 5 bases at V and 1 base at J, with 9 bases in the middle. CDR3 size: 14 residues. CDR1 and CDR2 (germline): SGHRS, YFSETQ. CDR3 nucleotides: TGCGCCAGCAGATGGACAATGAACACCGGGGAGCTGTTTTTT. It specifies CASRWTMNTGELFF.

This clonotype was picked up many times. J is TRBJ2-1 and V is TRBV5-5; 7 nucleotides match TRBD2. Germline V gene sequence: CDR1 SGHKS, CDR2 YYEKEE (reference sequence). This CDR3 has 18 amino acids. The V segment lost 2 bases and the J segment 6 bases; nucleotides outside the gene matches: 17. In DNA, the CDR3 is TGTGCCAGCAGCTTAACGGGGAGGGTTCGCCCCTTAGGCAATGAGCAGTTCTTC. It specifies CASSLTGRVRPLGNEQFF.